This T cell receptor beta chain was observed in a study of OX40 agonist ivuxolimab in advanced cancers. Overall study context: In this cohort, patients received ivuxolimab, an agonistic anti-OX40 (CD134) antibody. Those enrolled were 70% to 85% male, with a mean age of 60 years and ages from roughly 20 to 85. Study-wide results and caveats: The study observed clonal expansion of CD4+ and CD8+ blood T cells by week 6 at 0.1 to 3.0 mg/kg.

Using immunoSEQ multiplex PCR, the repertoire was profiled, and TCRdb retains in-frame clones only, with some absent. The sample gives 37,000 or so clones, about 88% of which show up once; 15% to 20% is in the top ten. CDR3 length: 15 residues. Per germline, CDR1 LGHNT and CDR2 FRNRAP. Unmatched junction bases numbered 4, after V lost 5 bases and J lost 4 bases. Anyone with autoimmune disease history or systemic immunosuppression was excluded. A note on this clone: Antigen unknown.

The source is an adult with an advanced solid tumor such as melanoma, head and neck, liver or kidney cancer. The genes are TRBV12-5 and TRBJ2-1, with TRBD2 matching over 11 bases. Material: CD4+ or CD8+ T cells sorted from blood, obtained in a trial of the OX40 agonist ivuxolimab. The CDR3 loop is CASGLAGGSYNEQFF. The CDR3, as DNA: TGTGCTAGTGGTCTAGCGGGGGGATCGTACAATGAGCAGTTCTTC.